The clone carrying this T cell receptor (beta chain) came up a few times. The antigen remains unidentified. Regarding time point: persistent/refractory GD, antithyroid drugs over 5 years with positive TRAb. The TCR library used RNA extracted from PBMCs. A blood draw put around 9 milliliters of peripheral blood into EDTA tubes. The data derive from a study of regulatory T cells in long-lasting Graves disease. Points from the study as a whole: A greater number of public clonotypes (under 3,000) was shared by persistent patients than by new patients (roughly 880). Favored usage of TRBV28, TRBJ1-2 and TRBJ2-5 was recorded in persistent disease.

With iRepertoire HTBI primers and Arm-PCR of CDR3 regions, TCR beta libraries were built. TCRdb independently ran MiXCR on the multiplex PCR reads; one entry per CDR3 protein. The data hold 700,000 or so distinct CDR3 sequences, with about 32% observed a single time. The CDR3 length is 15 residues. Germline CDR1 and CDR2: SEHNR and FQNEAQ (reference sequence). Trimming took off 2 bases at V and 7 bases at J, with 14 bases between the two ends. The chain is built from TRBV7-9 and TRBJ1-4; possible D gene TRBD1, 5 bases. The receptor was derived from a female donor with Graves disease. Here the sequenced sample was peripheral blood mononuclear cells (PBMCs), taken when the disease was refractory, from a patient treated with antithyroid drugs. The CDR3 loop is CASSLSGREAEKLFF. The CDR3 nucleotides are TGTGCCAGCAGCTTATCAGGCAGGGAGGCTGAAAAACTGTTTTTT.